The clone carrying this T cell receptor beta chain turned up a few times. A second PCR of 7 to 11 cycles used a sample-barcoded 5' primer and a J-beta primer mix. TCRdb independently ran MiXCR on the 5' RACE reads; one entry per CDR3 protein. The table lists hundreds of thousands of distinct CDR3 sequences, about 42% of them singletons. The CDR3 has 14 residues. Trimming stripped 6 bases from V and 4 bases from J, with 13 bases between. Germline assignment: CDR1 MRHNA and CDR2 SNTAGT. This specimen belongs to a study of blood T cells in healthy people across ages. The chain carries TRBV6-4 and TRBJ2-1; TRBD2 is a possible D gene (6 bases). Material: blood. This TCR was sampled from a woman aged 60-75 years in good health. CDR3 amino acids: CASSVAVNYNEQFF. DNA for the CDR3: TGTGCCAGCAGCGTAGCGGTGAATTACAATGAGCAGTTCTTC.